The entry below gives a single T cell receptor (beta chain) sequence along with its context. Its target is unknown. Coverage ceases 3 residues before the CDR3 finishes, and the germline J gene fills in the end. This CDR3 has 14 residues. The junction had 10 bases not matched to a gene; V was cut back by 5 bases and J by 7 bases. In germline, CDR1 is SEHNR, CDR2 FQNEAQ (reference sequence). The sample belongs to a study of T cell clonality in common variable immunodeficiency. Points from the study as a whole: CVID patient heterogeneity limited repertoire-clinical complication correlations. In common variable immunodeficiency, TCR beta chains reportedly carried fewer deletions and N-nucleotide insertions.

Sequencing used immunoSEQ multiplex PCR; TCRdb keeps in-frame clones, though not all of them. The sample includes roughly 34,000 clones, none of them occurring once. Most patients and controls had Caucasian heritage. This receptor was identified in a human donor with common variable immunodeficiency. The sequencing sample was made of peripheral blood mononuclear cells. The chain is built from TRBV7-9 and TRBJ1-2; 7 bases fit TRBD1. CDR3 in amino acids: CASSQTTGRSGYTF. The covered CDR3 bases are TGTGCCAGCAGCCAAACGACAGGGCGAAGTGGC.